The 17 T cell receptor beta chains below were found in one sample sequenced in a study of T cells in tuberculosis. Here immunoSEQ multiplex PCR was the method, and the copy in TCRdb shows in-frame clones only, minus some. The table includes tens of thousands of clones, approximately 92% detected once. The sample consisted of PBMCs. All receptors come from a donor aged 10-29 years with latent tuberculosis or without tuberculosis infection. Some clones in this sample may be carry-over from other donors' samples.

This clone has just one count. The genes are TRBV29-1 and TRBJ2-1; 8 bases align to TRBD2. Unmatched junction bases numbered 9, after V lost 7 bases and J lost 4 bases. CDR1 and CDR2 from the germline V gene are SQVTM and ANQGSEA. CDR3 length: 14 amino acids. CDR3 in DNA: TGCAGCGCGGGGAGCGGGAGCGCTTACAATGAGCAGTTCTTC. Residues: CSAGSGSAYNEQFF.

The chain uses TRBV5-1 and TRBJ1-2; D gene uncertain. V was pared by 0 bases and J by 2 bases, with 8 bases between. The CDR3 has 14 residues. CDR1 is SGHRS and CDR2 is YFSETQ in the germline V gene. The CDR3 loop is CASSLGAVNYGYTF. As DNA, the CDR3 is TGCGCCAGCAGCTTGGGGGCTGTGAACTATGGCTACACCTTC.

The chain couples TRBV30 to TRBJ2-1; TRBD2 aligns across 8 bases. The junction had 6 bases not matched to a gene; V was cut back by 2 bases and J by 9 bases. Germline V lookup: CDR1 GTSNPN, CDR2 SVGIG (reference sequence). The CDR3 covers 13 residues. CDR3 DNA sequence: TGTGCCTGGAGTCCTACTCGGGGGGGTGAGCAGTTCTTC. As protein: CAWSPTRGGEQFF. The full variable domain, completed using reference TRBV30 and TRBJ2-1, is SQTIHQWPATLVQPVGSPLSLECTVEGTSNPNLYWYRQAAGRGLQLLFYSVGIGQISSEVPQNLSASRPQDRQFILSSKKLLLSDSGFYLCAWSPTRGGEQFFGPGTRLTVL.

The chain carries TRBV4-1 and TRBJ2-5, with 7 bases that match TRBD2. The CDR3 totals 15 residues. Per the germline V gene, CDR1 is MGHRA and CDR2 is YSYEKL. The junction had 6 bases not matched to a gene; V was cut back by 0 bases and J by 5 bases. CDR3 residues: CASSQDLGGGETQYF. In DNA, the CDR3 is TGCGCCAGCAGCCAAGATTTGGGGGGAGGGGAGACCCAGTACTTC.

J is TRBJ2-4 and V is TRBV18; 11 bases are shared with TRBD2. Germline values: CDR1 KGHSH, CDR2 LQKENI. The V and J ends lost 3 bases and 3 bases, in that order; junction bases with no gene match: 10. This CDR3 is 18 amino acids long. The CDR3 nucleotides read TGTGCCAGCTCACCCTCCTCCGGGACTAGCGGTATCAAAAACATTCAGTACTTC. Residues: CASSPSSGTSGIKNIQYF.

V usage is TRBV29-1 and J usage is TRBJ1-2; TRBD1 is a possible D gene (5 bases). Germline V gives CDR1 SQVTM, CDR2 ANQGSEA. Trimming cost V 7 bases and J 7 bases, with 13 bases left between them. The CDR3 runs to 11 residues. The CDR3 sequence: CSGSGWFGYTF. Written as DNA, the CDR3 is TGCAGCGGGTCAGGGTGGTTTGGCTACACCTTC.

The genes are TRBV11-1 and TRBJ2-1; TRBD2 might be the D (5 bases). V was trimmed by 1 base and J by 3 bases, leaving 10 bases between them. CDR1 and CDR2 (germline): SGHAT, FQDESV (reference sequence). The CDR3 sequence is 15 residues long. The DNA of the CDR3 is TGTGCCAGCAGCTTAGAAGCGGTAGGCTACAATGAGCAGTTCTTC. This sequence encodes CASSLEAVGYNEQFF.

The chain is built from TRBV7-9 and TRBJ2-7; tentatively, D is TRBD2 (5 bases). The CDR3 contains 14 residues. Germline-derived CDR1 and CDR2 are SEHNR and FQNEAQ (reference sequence). Trimming removed 1 base from V and 5 bases from J, with 12 bases in between. The CDR3 region is CASSLVHSANEQYF. CDR3 sequence (DNA): TGTGCCAGCAGCTTAGTTCATAGCGCCAACGAGCAGTACTTC.

V usage is TRBV19 and J usage is TRBJ2-2, with D possibly matching TRBD2 (6 bases). Germline CDR1 and CDR2: LNHDA and SQIVND (reference sequence). The V end was cut by 3 bases, the J end by 7 bases, with 9 bases between. The CDR3 has 13 residues. CDR3 sequence reads: CASSMEGVGELFF. Written as DNA, the CDR3 is TGTGCCAGTAGTATGGAGGGAGTCGGGGAGCTGTTTTTT. Looking up the rest from reference TRBV19 and TRBJ2-2 gives the full variable domain: DGGITQSPKYLFRKEGQNVTLSCEQNLNHDAMYWYRQDPGQGLRLIYYSQIVNDFQKGDIAEGYSVSREKKESFPLTVTSAQKNPTAFYLCASSMEGVGELFFGEGSRLTVL.

The rearrangement links TRBV13 to TRBJ2-2; weak D call: TRBD2 (6 bases). Germline loops: CDR1 PRHDT, CDR2 FYEKMQ (reference sequence). Trimming left V 0 bases short and J 5 bases short, with 7 bases between. The CDR3 spans 14 residues. The CDR3 DNA reads TGTGCCAGCAGCTTAGGCGGGAGAACCGGGGAGCTGTTTTTT. Encoded protein: CASSLGGRTGELFF.

The chain links TRBV19 to TRBJ1-5; a possible D gene is TRBD1 (6 bases). V was shortened by 5 bases and J by 2 bases, with 10 bases between the two germline ends. This CDR3 spans 14 amino acids. Per germline, CDR1 LNHDA and CDR2 SQIVND (reference sequence). Here the CDR3 DNA reads TGTGCCAGTAGTTTCAGGGGAGGCAATCAGCCCCAGCATTTT. Its protein is CASSFRGGNQPQHF.

This chain joins TRBV5-1 and TRBJ1-1; possible D gene TRBD1, 5 bases. The CDR3 has 14 residues. CDR1 SGHRS and CDR2 YFSETQ come from the germline V gene. Trimming removed 1 base from V and 5 bases from J, with 12 bases in between. CDR3 DNA sequence: TGCGCCAGCAGCTTGAGGGGAGGTGGTACTGAAGCTTTCTTT. Translated: CASSLRGGGTEAFF.

The chain uses TRBV18 and TRBJ2-1; the D gene is possibly TRBD2 (7 bases). Germline V gives CDR1 KGHSH, CDR2 LQKENI. V shed 2 bases and J shed 4 bases, with 12 bases lying between them. This CDR3 has 15 amino acids. CDR3 sequence reads: CASSPMGGPYNEQFF. The CDR3, as DNA: TGTGCCAGCTCACCAATGGGGGGGCCGTACAATGAGCAGTTCTTC.

J is TRBJ1-5 and V is TRBV6-6; 8 bases are shared with TRBD1. The CDR3 is made up of 14 amino acids. After removal of 2 bases from V and 5 bases from J, the junction contained 2 bases not matched to a gene. Per the germline V gene, CDR1 is MNHNY and CDR2 is SVGAGI (reference sequence). The CDR3 spells CASSYLTGDQPQHF. Written as DNA, the CDR3 is TGTGCCAGCAGTTACCTGACAGGGGATCAGCCCCAGCATTTT.

V is TRBV19 and J is TRBJ2-1; maybe TRBD1 (6 bases). V gave up 7 bases and J gave up 7 bases, with 20 bases separating them. The CDR3 runs to 15 residues. CDR1 LNHDA and CDR2 SQIVND come from the germline V gene (reference sequence). CDR3 residues: CASTTDGGKVNEQFF. The CDR3 bases are TGTGCCAGTACTACGGATGGGGGCAAGGTAAATGAGCAGTTCTTC.

Here the CDR3 reads CASSPEVRVLSDTQYF. CDR3 DNA: TGTGCCAGCTCACCCGAGGTCAGGGTTCTTTCGGATACGCAGTATTTT. V and J are TRBV18 and TRBJ2-3; D is perhaps TRBD1 (5 bases). The V gene lost 3 bases and the J gene lost 6 bases, with 19 bases spanning the gap. Looked up from germline, CDR1 is KGHSH and CDR2 is LQKENI. CDR3 length equals 16 residues. Complete variable domain (other parts from reference TRBV18 and TRBJ2-3): NAGVMQNPRHLVRRRGQEARLRCSPMKGHSHVYWYRQLPEEGLKFMVYLQKENIIDESGMPKERFSAEFPKEGPSILRIQQVVRGDSAAYFCASSPEVRVLSDTQYFGPGTRLTVL.

The V gene is TRBV5-1, the J gene TRBJ1-4, with a tentative D call TRBD1 (6 bases). Germline CDR1 and CDR2: SGHRS and YFSETQ. Trimming took 4 bases from V and 7 from J, leaving 17 bases between them. The CDR3 sequence is 15 residues long. CDR3 loop: CASSRLTGSGEKLFF. The CDR3 DNA reads TGCGCCAGCAGCAGACTTACAGGGTCAGGTGAAAAACTGTTTTTT.